Following are 29 T cell receptor beta chains from one sample sequenced in a study of graft-versus-host responses after intestinal transplantation (dated by TCRdb to about 2021). Antigens of these TCRs are unknown. The library was generated by the immunoSEQ multiplex PCR assay. Held by TCRdb, this immuneACCESS table contains in-frame sequences only and omits some clones. Under half of the omission traces to an unresolved V gene where checked; the cause of the rest is unknown. Counted in this sample were over 85,000 clones; around 93% of them appeared once. Of the sample, roughly 0.5% is held by the ten largest clones. What the time point label conveys for this sample: cells obtained before transplantation from donor or recipient. This specimen was unstimulated CD8+ T cells sorted from spleen or lymph node cells, taken before intestinal transplant. These receptors originate from a human donor who received an intestinal transplant.

This chain links TRBV4-1 with TRBJ1-5, with a tentative D call TRBD1 (6 bases). The CDR3 spans 16 residues. Per the germline V gene, CDR1 is MGHRA and CDR2 is YSYEKL. Trimming left V 2 bases short and J 3 bases short, with 14 bases between. For the CDR3, the DNA is TGCGCCAGCAGCCAATATGCGGGGGCTAACAATCAGCCCCAGCATTTT. Amino acids: CASSQYAGANNQPQHF.

V usage is TRBV9 and J usage is TRBJ2-1; a weak D match, TRBD2 (5 bases). Between the trimmed V and J ends, which lost 4 bases and 3 bases, there was a span of 17 bases. This CDR3 spans 16 amino acids. Germline V gene sequence: CDR1 SGDLS, CDR2 YYNGEE. The CDR3 sequence: CASSPTAGTLYNEQFF. CDR3 sequence (DNA): TGTGCCAGCAGCCCGACGGCGGGTACCCTCTACAATGAGCAGTTCTTC.

V gene TRBV30 combines with J gene TRBJ1-5; D is perhaps TRBD1 (5 bases). The CDR3 extends over 13 amino acids. Deletions cut 5 bases from V and 2 bases from J, with 10 bases between. Germline V gene sequence: CDR1 GTSNPN, CDR2 SVGIG (reference sequence). The DNA for the CDR3 is TGTGCCTGGGGGGACCGACGCAATCAGCCCCAGCATTTT. Translating gives CAWGDRRNQPQHF.

DNA for the CDR3: TGTGCCAGCAGCTTGCGGGGACGAGAGACCCAGTACTTC. Encoded protein: CASSLRGRETQYF. J is TRBJ2-5 and V is TRBV11-2; a possible D gene is TRBD2 (6 bases). The germline gives CDR1 SGHAT, CDR2 FQNNGV. The CDR3 spans 13 residues. The ends were cut back, 3 bases at V and 4 bases at J, with 9 bases in the middle.

This sequence joins TRBV28 and TRBJ2-7; D not certain. Per the germline V gene, CDR1 is MDHEN and CDR2 is SYDVKM. The CDR3 covers 13 residues. V shed 3 bases and J shed 7 bases, with 13 bases lying between them. This chain's CDR3 is CASSFAAEGEQYF. CDR3 coding DNA: TGTGCCAGCAGTTTCGCTGCAGAAGGGGAGCAGTACTTC.

V and J are TRBV6-5 and TRBJ1-5, with TRBD1 matching 7 bases. After removal of 6 bases from V and 7 bases from J, the junction contained 9 bases not matched to a gene. CDR1 is MNHEY, CDR2 SVGAGI, per germline. There are 14 residues in the CDR3. CDR3 in DNA: TGTGCCAGCAGGACTCCACAGGGGAAACAGCCCCAGCATTTT. This sequence encodes CASRTPQGKQPQHF.

The CDR3 nucleotides are TGTGCCAGTAGTGAAGGACAGGGCTCCTACGAGCAGTACTTC. It encodes CASSEGQGSYEQYF. The chain uses TRBV19 and TRBJ2-7; 8 bases are a match to TRBD1. Germline assignment: CDR1 LNHDA and CDR2 SQIVND (reference sequence). The ends lost 5 bases at V and 0 bases at J; junction bases unmatched: 3. CDR3 length: 14 amino acids.

The rearrangement links TRBV29-1 to TRBJ2-1, with D perhaps being TRBD1 or TRBD2 (6 bases each). CDR1 SQVTM and CDR2 ANQGSEA come from the germline V gene. The length of the CDR3 is 15 residues. Trimming took 5 bases from V and 0 from J, leaving 14 bases between them. In DNA form, the CDR3 reads TGCAGCGTTCAGGAGGGGGTTCCCTCCTACAATGAGCAGTTCTTC. Translation gives CSVQEGVPSYNEQFF.

Notes on this clone: Sequence at one end of the junction differs from germline and may be a read error. The same CDR3 also results from other DNA sequences found in this sample. The chain recombines TRBV9 with TRBJ2-3; D unresolved. CDR3 length: 13 residues. Germline lookup yields CDR1 SGDLS and CDR2 YYNGEE. CDR3 bases: TGTGCCAGCAGTGTAGTATCCACAGATACGCAGTATTTT. Protein product: CASSVVSTDTQYF. The full variable domain, completed using reference TRBV9 and TRBJ2-3, is DSGVTQTPKHLITATGQRVTLRCSPRSGDLSVYWYQQSLDQGLQFLIQYYNGEERAKGNILERFSAQQFPDLHSELNLSSLELGDSALYFCASSVVSTDTQYFGPGTRLTVL.

The chain couples TRBV4-2 to TRBJ2-3, with D tentatively TRBD2 (6 bases). V dropped 2 bases and J dropped 3 bases, with 18 bases sitting between them. Germline CDR1 LGHNA, CDR2 YNFKEQ. The CDR3 spans 17 residues. The DNA of the CDR3 is TGTGCCAGCAGCCAAAGGGCCGGGGGAGTTGAGACAGATACGCAGTATTTT. Its translation is CASSQRAGGVETDTQYF.

There are a few counts of this clone. The chain joins TRBV4-1 to TRBJ1-4; unclear D gene. V gave up 8 bases and J gave up 8 bases, with 12 bases separating them. The CDR3 consists of 12 residues. The germline gives CDR1 MGHRA, CDR2 YSYEKL. The CDR3 DNA reads as TGCGCCAGCGCCGCCCTGGGAGAAAAACTGTTTTTT. Translated, it gives CASAALGEKLFF.

The chain recombines TRBV5-1 with TRBJ2-3; D call uncertain. The CDR3 is 15 residues long. The germline gives CDR1 SGHRS, CDR2 YFSETQ. Trimming shortened V by 0 bases and J by 2 bases, and 10 bases separated the two germline ends. CDR3 sequence reads: CASSLDPTPTDTQYF. In DNA, the CDR3 is TGCGCCAGCAGCTTGGACCCGACTCCCACAGATACGCAGTATTTT.

V gene TRBV30 combines with J gene TRBJ2-5; the match to TRBD2 covers 8 bases. Germline V gene data show CDR1 as GTSNPN and CDR2 as SVGIG (reference sequence). CDR3 length: 15 amino acids. Losses at the gene ends were 0 bases for V and 4 bases for J; bases not matched to a gene: 7. The CDR3: CAWSVQVREGETQYF. The CDR3 DNA sequence: TGTGCCTGGAGTGTACAGGTCCGGGAGGGAGAGACCCAGTACTTC.

The J gene is TRBJ2-5, the V gene TRBV9, with D perhaps matching TRBD1 (6 bases). In germline, CDR1 is SGDLS, CDR2 YYNGEE. The V gene lost 3 bases and the J gene lost 5 bases, with 11 bases spanning the gap. The CDR3 contains 13 residues. The CDR3 here is CASSGQGRETQYF. DNA for the CDR3: TGTGCCAGCAGCGGCCAGGGGCGGGAGACCCAGTACTTC. Using reference TRBV9 and TRBJ2-5 for the parts outside the CDR3, the full variable domain is DSGVTQTPKHLITATGQRVTLRCSPRSGDLSVYWYQQSLDQGLQFLIQYYNGEERAKGNILERFSAQQFPDLHSELNLSSLELGDSALYFCASSGQGRETQYFGPGTRLLVL.

This chain links TRBV9 with TRBJ2-1, with D perhaps assigned TRBD1 or TRBD2 (5 bases each). CDR3 size: 17 residues. Trimming removed 0 bases at V and 0 bases at J, with 13 bases between. Germline CDR1 reads SGDLS; CDR2 reads YYNGEE. The CDR3 DNA reads TGTGCCAGCAGCGTAGATGGGACCACCGTCTCCTACAATGAGCAGTTCTTC. It encodes CASSVDGTTVSYNEQFF.

The chain has TRBV29-1 and TRBJ2-2; possible D gene TRBD1, 5 bases. V lost 4 bases and J 3 bases, leaving 9 bases between the germline ends. The CDR3 has 13 residues. Germline assignment: CDR1 SQVTM and CDR2 ANQGSEA. Written as DNA, the CDR3 is TGCAGCGTTGTAGGGGTCTACACCGGGGAGCTGTTTTTT. It codes for CSVVGVYTGELFF.

The rearrangement uses TRBV9 and TRBJ2-1; 10 bases align to TRBD2. Losses at the gene ends were 4 bases for V and 6 bases for J; bases not matched to a gene: 10. Germline assignment: CDR1 SGDLS and CDR2 YYNGEE. This CDR3 has 16 amino acids. Written as DNA, the CDR3 is TGTGCCAGCAGCTTGAGCGGGAGGGCCAATAGCAATGAGCAGTTCTTC. It specifies CASSLSGRANSNEQFF.

This clone was picked up one time. This chain joins TRBV2 and TRBJ2-1; perhaps D is TRBD1 or TRBD2 (5 bases each). Trimming removed 0 bases from V and 10 bases from J, with 16 bases in between. This CDR3 region has 15 residues. Looked up from germline, CDR1 is SNHLY and CDR2 is FYNNEI. CDR3 sequence (DNA): TGTGCCAGCAGTGAAGCCTCGGGACCGTACATGGAGCAGTTCTTC. Its protein is CASSEASGPYMEQFF.

The chain has TRBV19 and TRBJ2-6, with D unclear. Looked up from germline, CDR1 is LNHDA and CDR2 is SQIVND (reference sequence). V was shortened by 4 bases and J by 4 bases, with 5 bases between the two germline ends. The CDR3 is made up of 13 amino acids. The CDR3 DNA is TGTGCCAGTAGTAAAAAAGGGGCCAACGTCCTGACTTTC. It codes for CASSKKGANVLTF.

The genes are TRBV7-3 and TRBJ2-3, with 8 bases lining up with TRBD2. This CDR3 is built from 16 residues. CDR1 and CDR2 (germline): SGHTA, FQGTGA. Germline trimming cut 2 bases from V and 2 bases from J; bases unmatched to any gene: 6. CDR3 sequence (DNA): TGTGCCAGCAGCTTAGGAGTAGCGGGATTCACAGATACGCAGTATTTT. Its protein is CASSLGVAGFTDTQYF.

The rearrangement links TRBV6-1 to TRBJ1-2; D is unclear. The CDR3 covers 14 residues. Trimming took 2 bases from V and 4 from J, leaving 11 bases between them. Germline CDR1 and CDR2: MNHNS and SASEGT. The CDR3 DNA follows: TGTGCCAGCAGTGAACGCAGCCCCCTCTATGGCTACACCTTC. It translates to CASSERSPLYGYTF.

This clone has only one observation. The chain has TRBV27 and TRBJ1-1, with D possibly TRBD1 on 6 matching bases. The CDR3 extends over 16 amino acids. The ends were cut back, 2 bases at V and 4 bases at J, with 17 bases in the middle. CDR1 and CDR2 (germline): MNHEY, SMNVEV (reference sequence). This chain's CDR3 is CASSLNFYRAGTEAFF. CDR3 nucleotide sequence: TGTGCCAGCAGTTTAAACTTCTACAGGGCTGGCACTGAAGCTTTCTTT.

This chain uses TRBV5-4 with TRBJ2-2; 12 nucleotides match TRBD2. Trimming removed 3 bases from V and 3 bases from J; junction bases left unmatched: 12. The CDR3 extends over 19 amino acids. Germline assignment: CDR1 SGHNT and CDR2 YYREEE (reference sequence). This chain's CDR3 is CASSSLAGGPNRDTGELFF. DNA for the CDR3: TGTGCCAGCAGCTCGCTAGCGGGAGGGCCCAATAGGGACACCGGGGAGCTGTTTTTT.

The chain recombines TRBV27 with TRBJ2-7; the D call may be TRBD1 or TRBD2 (5 bases each). Germline CDR1 reads MNHEY; CDR2 reads SMNVEV (reference sequence). Trimming shortened V by 2 bases and J by 2 bases, and 13 bases separated the two germline ends. There are 15 residues in the CDR3. CDR3 DNA sequence: TGTGCCAGCAGTTTAGTGGGGACCGTCGCCTACGAGCAGTACTTC. Translating it yields CASSLVGTVAYEQYF.

J is TRBJ2-1 and V is TRBV7-6; TRBD1 might be the D (6 bases). V lost 3 bases and J lost 5, with 11 bases in between. The CDR3 totals 14 residues. In germline, CDR1 is SGHVS, CDR2 FNYEAQ. DNA for the CDR3: TGTGCCAGCAGCTTGAAGACAGGAGACAATGAGCAGTTCTTC. Encoded protein: CASSLKTGDNEQFF.

The chain links TRBV11-2 to TRBJ2-1, with D possibly matching TRBD2 (6 bases). The V and J ends lost 2 bases and 4 bases respectively, with 21 bases between them. The CDR3 totals 18 residues. Germline CDR1 reads SGHAT; CDR2 reads FQNNGV. CDR3 in DNA: TGTGCCAGCAGCTTATTCCCCCACGGAGGGTATCCTTACAATGAGCAGTTCTTC. Protein sequence: CASSLFPHGGYPYNEQFF.

Comments on this clone: The junction does not match germline at one end; this may be a read error. The chain uses TRBV7-7 and TRBJ2-7, with 7 positions matching TRBD1. The CDR3 covers 17 residues. CDR1 is SSHAT and CDR2 is FNYEAQ in the germline V gene (reference sequence). The CDR3 DNA is TGTGCTAGCAGCTTAGAAACGGACAGGCCGAGCTCCTACGAGCAGTACTTC. Translation: CASSLETDRPSSYEQYF.

V is TRBV9 and J is TRBJ2-3; the D is unclear. The germline V gene encodes CDR1 SGDLS and CDR2 YYNGEE. Trimming cost V 4 bases and J 4 bases, with 13 bases left between them. The length of the CDR3 is 14 residues. The CDR3 DNA reads TGTGCCAGCAGCCCTGAATTTCAAGCAGATACGCAGTATTTT. This encodes CASSPEFQADTQYF.

The chain combines TRBV9 with TRBJ2-7, with D uncertain. CDR3 length: 13 residues. V lost 3 bases and J 4 bases, leaving 11 bases between the germline ends. CDR1 and CDR2 (germline): SGDLS, YYNGEE. The CDR3 DNA follows: TGTGCCAGCAGCGCAGCCCCTTTATACGAGCAGTACTTC. Translation: CASSAAPLYEQYF. Using reference TRBV9 and TRBJ2-7 for the parts outside the CDR3, the full variable domain is DSGVTQTPKHLITATGQRVTLRCSPRSGDLSVYWYQQSLDQGLQFLIQYYNGEERAKGNILERFSAQQFPDLHSELNLSSLELGDSALYFCASSAAPLYEQYFGPGTRLTVT.